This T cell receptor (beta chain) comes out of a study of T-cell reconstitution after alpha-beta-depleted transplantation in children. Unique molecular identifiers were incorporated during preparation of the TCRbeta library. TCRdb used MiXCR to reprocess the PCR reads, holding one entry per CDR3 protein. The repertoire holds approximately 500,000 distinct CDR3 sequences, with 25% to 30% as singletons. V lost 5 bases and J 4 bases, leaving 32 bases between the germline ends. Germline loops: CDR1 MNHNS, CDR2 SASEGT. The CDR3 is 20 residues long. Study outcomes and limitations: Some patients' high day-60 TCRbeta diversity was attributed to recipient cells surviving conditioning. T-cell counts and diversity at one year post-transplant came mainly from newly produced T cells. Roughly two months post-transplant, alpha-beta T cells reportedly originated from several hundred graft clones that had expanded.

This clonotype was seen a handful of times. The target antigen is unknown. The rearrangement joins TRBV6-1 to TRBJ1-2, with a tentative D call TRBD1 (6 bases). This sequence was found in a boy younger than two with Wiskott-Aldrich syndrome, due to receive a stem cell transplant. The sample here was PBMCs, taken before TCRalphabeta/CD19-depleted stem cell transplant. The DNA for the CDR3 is TGTGCCAGCAGTCAAAGCGCTTGGGGGGGCGCGTACTTGCCTCTCTATGGCTACACCTTC. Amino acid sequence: CASSQSAWGGAYLPLYGYTF.